Below, one T cell receptor (beta chain) is given with its context. Per the germline V gene, CDR1 is GTSNPN and CDR2 is SVGIG (reference sequence). V lost 0 bases, J lost 4 bases, and 8 bases lay in between. The CDR3 length is 13 residues. This sample is drawn from a study of blood T cell repertoires in COVID-19. At the level of the study: Spain, Italy and the United States supplied samples that represented acute and convalescent COVID-19. T cells, B-cell-depleted T cells, or PBMCs provided the cDNA or gDNA that served as material.

Per the original data handling: Researchers report that nucleated cell counts were estimated from reference gene primer amplification. The repertoire was sequenced with immunoSEQ multiplex PCR; TCRdb's copy has only in-frame clones and lacks some. The V and J calls and clone size come from that table; D and trimming were worked out from the DNA. The sample yields about 130,000 clones, 81% seen once. The origin of this receptor is a young man with COVID-19, enrolled during active disease. This chain uses TRBV30 with TRBJ2-3; D not resolved. Material: peripheral blood. CDR3 coding DNA: TGTGCCTGGAGTGTAAGGAGAGCAGATACGCAGTATTTT. Its translation is CAWSVRRADTQYF. Using reference TRBV30 and TRBJ2-3 for the parts outside the CDR3, the full variable domain is SQTIHQWPATLVQPVGSPLSLECTVEGTSNPNLYWYRQAAGRGLQLLFYSVGIGQISSEVPQNLSASRPQDRQFILSSKKLLLSDSGFYLCAWSVRRADTQYFGPGTRLTVL.